This T cell receptor (beta chain) was recovered during a study of shared clonotypes between healthy human individuals (TCRdb year 2020). Describing the broader study: The cohort comprised two women and a few men aged 18 to 49 years. Between about 0.8 and 9.5 billion PBMCs per donor were obtained by leukapheresis. To increase sequencing depth and limit assay-specific biases, different laboratories used diverse techniques to prepare libraries and sequence TCR repertoires. To estimate repertoire size and how much clonotype sharing occurs between individuals, the study deeply sequenced the blood TCR repertoires of about five healthy adults. For each donor, CD4 naive and CD4 memory were each given three plates, CD8 naive was given two plates, and CD8 memory was given one plate. The paper's findings and limits, for the study overall: Based on pairwise subsampling, the degree of clonotype sharing among donors was expected to be affected by sequencing depth. Around 5.4% of naive CD4, around 3.6% of naive CD8, about 2.1% of memory CD4, and around 0.42% of memory CD8 clonotypes were shared across several donors. Compared with non-shared clonotypes, clonotypes shared by all four sorted-subset donors had higher generation probabilities. Larger estimated clonotype richness was generally found for naive subsets than for memory subsets. Sampling was restricted to blood, and TCR repertoires in tissue are likely to differ from TCR repertoires in blood. The genetic and exposure-history diversity represented was limited by the small number of donors. Even with the large sequencing depth, rarefaction of the sorted-subset datasets indicated that sequencing was incomplete.

For the CD8 naive samples, CD45RO-negative cells were positively selected for CCR7, yielding a CD45RA+CCR7+ population from which TemRA cells were excluded. The donors were healthy, HIV-negative adults who had no recently reported acute infections or vaccinations. Every donor was a Caucasian adult residing in Nashville, Tennessee, USA. Blood was collected by leukapheresis, and PBMCs were isolated by Ficoll-Histopaque density gradient centrifugation and then cryopreserved in liquid nitrogen vapor phase. Analytical flow cytometry was used to check the purity and quantity of every magnetically sorted T cell population. From each sorted fraction, genomic DNA was isolated and quantified by UV absorbance on a Nanodrop 2000c. Using the deep immunoSEQ assay, TCR CDR3 regions were amplified from genomic DNA by multiplex PCR. Genomic DNA extracted from each cell subset was distributed evenly over all wells of several immunoSEQ 96-well plates, and each plate served as one replicate. For sorted subsets, approximately 210 ng genomic DNA, equal to approximately 30,000 T cell genomes, was loaded into each replicate PCR. The purified libraries were quantified using a Qubit 3.0 fluorometer, sized with a Bioanalyzer 2100, and then quantified again using the KAPA Library Quantification kit. Each immunoSEQ 96-well plate was sequenced on its own single-read 150-cycle Illumina NextSeq 550 flow cell. The published analysis was carried out like this. Because only junctional sequences without quality scores were contained in the immunoSEQ output, filtering matching that applied to full-length reads could not be performed. Sequences were annotated with PyIR, a Python wrapper for IgBLAST v1.9, and V/J genes and CDR3 were assigned using IMGT germline references. Any read was removed if the V/J assignment was weak (E-value above 1e-6), the CDR3 was missing, or the read contained stop codons, out-of-frame junctions, or ambiguous translated residues. V3J clonotypes were defined as sequences sharing the same inferred V gene, J gene, and CDR3 amino acid sequence. Percentage overlap between repertoires was calculated by dividing the number of shared unique clonotypes by the size of the smaller repertoire. RTK rarefaction, the Chao1 estimator, and Recon v2.1 estimates of unobserved clonotypes were used to assess repertoire richness. For all TCRbeta clonotypes obtained by the gDNA method from four donors, generation probabilities were computed with OLGA. TCRdb stores this immuneACCESS table with in-frame sequences only. Part of the clones is absent; in the studies checked, under half of the shortfall reflects unresolved V genes, and no reason is known for the rest. For V, J and clone size, that table is used; D and trimming come from the DNA. In this sample the table shows millions of clones, 85% to 95% of which occur a single time. The leading ten clones occupy around 1.7% of the sample.

The V end loses 3 bases and the J end loses 0 bases, and a stretch of 6 bases separates them. From its cysteine to its phenylalanine, the CDR3 spans 14 amino acids. Only the CDR3 portion is preserved as DNA: 42 bases, with reading frame beginning at the first base. CDR1 and CDR2 are read off the germline V gene as MDHEN and SYDVKM. A note on this clone: Its antigen is still unknown. One base away there is no much larger clone; base qualities are not given.

The clonotype comes from a man between 18 and 29 years old in good health. Some clones in this sample may be carry-over from other donors' samples. The chain is made from TRBV28 and TRBJ2-1; the D gene lacks a confident call. Material: naive CD8+ T cells from PBMCs. Explained via the paper, the cell subset or site label denotes: CD45RA+CCR7+. The CDR3 in this case is CASSFGFSYNEQFF. The nucleotides are TGTGCCAGCAGTTTCGGATTCTCCTACAATGAGCAGTTCTTC.